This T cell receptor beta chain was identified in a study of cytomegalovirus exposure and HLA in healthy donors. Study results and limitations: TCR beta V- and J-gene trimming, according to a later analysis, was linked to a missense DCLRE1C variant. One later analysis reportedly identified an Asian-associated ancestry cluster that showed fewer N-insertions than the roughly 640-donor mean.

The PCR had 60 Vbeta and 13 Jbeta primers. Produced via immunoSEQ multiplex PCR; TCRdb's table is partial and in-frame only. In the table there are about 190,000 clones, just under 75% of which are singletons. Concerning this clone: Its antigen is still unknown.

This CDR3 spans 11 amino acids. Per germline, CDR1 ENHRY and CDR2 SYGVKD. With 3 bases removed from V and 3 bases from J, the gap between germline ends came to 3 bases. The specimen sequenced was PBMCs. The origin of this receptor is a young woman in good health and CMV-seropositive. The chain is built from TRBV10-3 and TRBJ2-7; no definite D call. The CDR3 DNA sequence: TGTGCCATCAGTGACGGCTACGAGCAGTACTTC. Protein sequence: CAISDGYEQYF.